Following are 8 T cell receptor beta chains from one sample sequenced in a study of CD8+ T cells in alopecia areata. Extracted from the samples, RNA was reverse transcribed into cDNA to serve as the sequencing template. Measured with immunoSEQ multiplex PCR; TCRdb has only the in-frame clones, and not every one. Found here are 150,000 to 200,000 clones, approximately 60% of them singletons; the top ten hold about 4.5%. Sequencing was carried out using CD4+ T cells sorted from blood. The receptor source for this set is a human donor in good health.

The chain carries TRBV7-9 and TRBJ1-2; D call uncertain. V lost 0 bases to trimming and J lost 3 bases, with 5 bases between them. There are 13 residues in the CDR3. In germline, CDR1 is SEHNR, CDR2 FQNEAQ (reference sequence). Here the CDR3 reads CASSLAADYGYTF. The DNA for the CDR3 is TGTGCCAGCAGCTTAGCGGCAGACTATGGCTACACCTTC.

The genes are TRBV13 and TRBJ2-3; 7 bases are a match to TRBD1. The CDR3 is made up of 14 amino acids. The V segment lost 5 bases and the J segment 2 bases; nucleotides outside the gene matches: 4. The V gene's germline CDR1 is PRHDT and CDR2 FYEKMQ (reference sequence). The CDR3 sequence: CASSPGQTTDTQYF. The CDR3 DNA sequence: TGTGCCAGCAGCCCGGGACAGACCACAGATACGCAGTATTTT. The full variable domain, its missing parts supplied by reference TRBV13 and TRBJ2-3, is AAGVIQSPRHLIKEKRETATLKCYPIPRHDTVYWYQQGPGQDPQFLISFYEKMQSDKGSIPDRFSAQQFSDYHSELNMSSLELGDSALYFCASSPGQTTDTQYFGPGTRLTVL.

J is TRBJ1-4 and V is TRBV6-6; TRBD1 is a possible D gene (5 bases). V shed 2 bases and J shed 8 bases, with 6 bases lying between them. This CDR3 region has 12 residues. CDR1 and CDR2 from the germline V gene are MNHNY and SVGAGI (reference sequence). This CDR3 reads CASSYGGEKLFF. The CDR3 coding sequence is TGTGCCAGCAGTTACGGGGGGGAAAAACTGTTTTTT.

The chain is built from TRBV5-1 and TRBJ2-1; 7 bases line up with TRBD1. CDR3 length: 13 amino acids. Germline values: CDR1 SGHRS, CDR2 YFSETQ. The V gene end was trimmed by 3 bases and the J gene end by 8 bases; junction bases not matched to a gene: 5. The CDR3 DNA follows: TGCGCCAGCAGCTCGACAGGGTTCCATGAGCAGTTCTTC. Protein product: CASSSTGFHEQFF.

The chain uses TRBV5-4 and TRBJ2-1; TRBD2 matches at 8 bases. The CDR3 is 15 residues long. The V gene's germline CDR1 is SGHNT and CDR2 YYREEE (reference sequence). Trimming removed 1 base from V and 8 bases from J; junction bases left unmatched: 8. The CDR3 coding sequence is TGTGCCAGCAGCTTGAGGCTAGCGGGTAGCTATGAGCAGTTCTTC. Its protein is CASSLRLAGSYEQFF.

The chain uses TRBV4-1 and TRBJ1-2; 7 bases agree with TRBD1. The V gene's germline CDR1 is MGHRA and CDR2 YSYEKL. The CDR3 totals 14 residues. J gave up 6 bases and V 6 bases, and 10 bases lay outside the gene matches. The CDR3 bases are TGCGCCAGCAGGGCAACAGGGGAAGGCGATGGCTACACCTTC. Protein: CASRATGEGDGYTF.

The V call is TRBV2, the J call TRBJ2-5, with TRBD2 identical over 10 bases. The CDR3 runs 15 residues. CDR1 and CDR2 (germline): SNHLY, FYNNEI. V shed 7 bases, J shed 3 bases, and the junction held 8 bases outside the gene matches. The chain's CDR3 is CASIGSGRAKETQYF. The CDR3 DNA follows: TGTGCCAGCATCGGGAGCGGGAGGGCCAAAGAGACCCAGTACTTC. Filled out from reference TRBV2 and TRBJ2-5, the complete variable domain reads EPEVTQTPSHQVTQMGQEVILRCVPISNHLYFYWYRQILGQKVEFLVSFYNNEISEKSEIFDDQFSVERPDGSNFTLKIRSTKLEDSAMYFCASIGSGRAKETQYFGPGTRLLVL.

This chain uses TRBV6-6 with TRBJ1-2; possible D gene TRBD1, 5 bases. This CDR3 is 14 amino acids long. Between the trimmed V and J ends, which lost 5 bases and 0 bases, there was a span of 10 bases. CDR1 MNHNY and CDR2 SVGAGI come from the germline V gene (reference sequence). CDR3 sequence reads: CASSPRTSNYGYTF. CDR3 bases: TGTGCCAGCAGTCCCCGGACATCTAACTATGGCTACACCTTC.